Below, 29 T cell receptor beta chains from the same sample are listed, as sequenced in a study of T cell responses to AZD1222 COVID-19 vaccine. Sequencing used immunoSEQ multiplex PCR; TCRdb keeps in-frame clones, though not all of them. The table shows roughly 110,000 clones, with more than 80% occurring only once. The sequencing used peripheral blood, collected on day 0 of AZD1222 vaccination. The origin of the receptors is an adult in good health.

This chain uses TRBV6-6 with TRBJ2-7; TRBD1 matches at 8 bases. This CDR3 is 12 amino acids long. Germline CDR1 MNHNY, CDR2 SVGAGI (reference sequence). The ends lost 6 bases at V and 4 bases at J; junction bases unmatched: 2. CDR3 in amino acids: CASSRDRYEQYF. The CDR3, as DNA: TGTGCCAGCAGCCGGGACAGGTACGAGCAGTACTTC.

The chain recombines TRBV28 with TRBJ2-3; no definite D call. Looked up from germline, CDR1 is MDHEN and CDR2 is SYDVKM. This CDR3 spans 16 amino acids. Between the trimmed V and J ends, which lost 4 bases and 3 bases, there was a span of 17 bases. The CDR3 protein is CASSSVAGLRTDTQYF. The CDR3 DNA reads as TGTGCCAGCAGTTCCGTGGCAGGCCTCAGGACAGATACGCAGTATTTT.

The chain has TRBV5-6 and TRBJ1-2; D is ambiguous. V was trimmed by 1 base and J by 6 bases, leaving 10 bases between them. The CDR3 contains 13 residues. Looked up from germline, CDR1 is SGHDT and CDR2 is YYEEEE. CDR3 region: CASSLTGLDGYTF. Written as DNA, the CDR3 is TGTGCCAGCAGCTTGACCGGGTTGGATGGCTACACCTTC.

This chain links TRBV7-8 with TRBJ1-1; no firm D call. The V gene's germline CDR1 is SGHVS and CDR2 FQNEAQ. The CDR3 loop spans 13 amino acids. V shed 5 bases and J shed 1 base, with 8 bases lying between them. The CDR3 loop is CASSPTQNTEAFF. The CDR3 DNA reads as TGTGCCAGCAGCCCCACACAGAACACTGAAGCTTTCTTT.

Points on this clone: This sample also contains other DNA sequences that code for the same CDR3. This chain joins TRBV30 and TRBJ1-1, with D unresolved. In germline, CDR1 is GTSNPN, CDR2 SVGIG (reference sequence). This CDR3 contains 12 residues. Trimming cost V 0 bases and J 4 bases, with 6 bases left between them. The CDR3: CAWSVSSTEAFF. CDR3 sequence (DNA): TGTGCCTGGAGTGTATCGAGCACTGAAGCTTTCTTT.

CDR3 bases: TGTGCCAGCAGCTTAACGGGGTCTCCCCCCGGCAATGAGCAGTTCTTC. Amino acids: CASSLTGSPPGNEQFF. The chain joins TRBV7-3 to TRBJ2-1; D is ambiguous. Trimming pared 0 bases from V and 6 bases from J, leaving 15 bases between. CDR1 SGHTA and CDR2 FQGTGA come from the germline V gene. There are 16 residues in the CDR3.

V and J are TRBV4-1 and TRBJ1-4; D uncertain. This CDR3 has 12 residues. V lost 1 base and J 7 bases, leaving 4 bases between the germline ends. Germline V gene data show CDR1 as MGHRA and CDR2 as YSYEKL. CDR3: CASSQGGEKLFF. CDR3 coding DNA: TGCGCCAGCAGCCAAGGGGGTGAAAAACTGTTTTTT.

This clone has more than one count but fewer than ten. V and J are TRBV14 and TRBJ1-1; perhaps TRBD1 as D (6 bases). The V gene's germline CDR1 is SGHDN and CDR2 FVKESK. V lost 2 bases and J lost 4, with 11 bases in between. The CDR3 contains 14 residues. For the CDR3, the DNA is TGTGCCAGCAGCCAAAACAGGGTAGGCACTGAAGCTTTCTTT. This translates into CASSQNRVGTEAFF.

The gene calls are TRBV18 and TRBJ2-1, with D unresolved. The ends were cut back, 1 base at V and 7 bases at J, with 8 bases in the middle. The CDR3 consists of 13 residues. CDR1 KGHSH and CDR2 LQKENI come from the germline V gene. CDR3 coding DNA: TGTGCCAGCTCACCACTTTCGCGGAATGAGCAGTTCTTC. Protein product: CASSPLSRNEQFF.

This chain links TRBV3-1 (or the pseudogene TRBV3-2) with TRBJ1-5, with D unclear. The CDR3 consists of 13 residues. Deletions cut 5 bases from V and 0 bases from J, with 5 bases between. Germline V gene data show CDR1 as LGHDT and CDR2 as YNNKEL (reference sequence). The CDR3 DNA sequence: TGTGCCAGCAGCTCCTATAGCAATCAGCCCCAGCATTTT. It yields the protein CASSSYSNQPQHF.

The rearrangement links TRBV28 to TRBJ2-7, with 11 positions matching TRBD2. Germline values: CDR1 MDHEN, CDR2 SYDVKM. This CDR3 comprises 15 residues. J gave up 4 bases and V 6 bases, and 8 bases lay outside the gene matches. CDR3 in amino acids: CASSSGTSGLYEQYF. The CDR3 nucleotides read TGTGCCAGCAGCTCCGGGACTAGCGGACTTTACGAGCAGTACTTC.

This chain uses TRBV7-2 with TRBJ1-5; 7 bases are a match to TRBD1. Germline CDR1 SGHTA, CDR2 FQGNSA. This CDR3 region has 15 residues. The V gene end was trimmed by 0 bases and the J gene end by 7 bases; junction bases not matched to a gene: 6. This CDR3 is CASSLALTGRQPQHF. The CDR3 coding sequence is TGTGCCAGCAGCTTAGCGCTGACAGGGAGACAGCCCCAGCATTTT.

As DNA, the CDR3 is TGTGCCAGCAGCTTAGTCGGAGCGGGACGGATTTCCTACGAGCAGTACTTC. It translates to CASSLVGAGRISYEQYF. The chain is built from TRBV13 and TRBJ2-7, with 7 bases fitting TRBD2. With V trimmed by 1 base and J by 1 base, 10 bases remained unmatched. The germline gives CDR1 PRHDT, CDR2 FYEKMQ (reference sequence). The CDR3 is 17 amino acids.

V is TRBV5-5 and J is TRBJ2-7, with 12 bases aligning to TRBD1. The trim removed 4 bases at V and 5 bases at J, leaving 10 bases unmatched. This CDR3 contains 16 residues. The germline V gene has CDR1 SGHKS and CDR2 YYEKEE (reference sequence). The CDR3: CASSPLLGQGANEQYF. The CDR3 DNA reads TGTGCCAGCAGCCCCCTTCTGGGACAGGGGGCGAACGAGCAGTACTTC.

The rearrangement joins TRBV7-2 to TRBJ2-5, with D perhaps TRBD1 or TRBD2 (5 bases each). The CDR3 has 14 residues. The V gene's germline CDR1 is SGHTA and CDR2 FQGNSA. Trimming shortened V by 5 bases and J by 0 bases, and 10 bases separated the two germline ends. The CDR3: CASSHGTNQETQYF. The CDR3 DNA reads TGTGCCAGCAGCCACGGGACGAACCAAGAGACCCAGTACTTC. Drawing the rest from reference TRBV7-2 and TRBJ2-5, the complete variable domain is GAGVSQSPSNKVTEKGKDVELRCDPISGHTALYWYRQSLGQGLEFLIYFQGNSAPDKSGLPSDRFSAERTGGSVSTLTIQRTQQEDSAVYLCASSHGTNQETQYFGPGTRLLVL.

The chain couples TRBV28 to TRBJ1-5; the D gene is possibly TRBD1 (6 bases). CDR1 MDHEN and CDR2 SYDVKM come from the germline V gene. This CDR3 contains 16 residues. V shed 5 bases and J shed 2 bases, with 16 bases lying between them. The CDR3 DNA sequence: TGTGCCAGCAGTCCCCCCCTAGGGGGAGGCAATCAGCCCCAGCATTTT. The encoded protein is CASSPPLGGGNQPQHF.

The chain joins TRBV19 to TRBJ2-2; D is perhaps TRBD1 or TRBD2 (6 bases each). Germline-derived CDR1 and CDR2 are LNHDA and SQIVND (reference sequence). Trimming stripped 5 bases from V and 1 base from J, with 14 bases between. This CDR3 spans 16 amino acids. The CDR3 loop reads CASSPWGAGNTGELFF. CDR3 bases: TGTGCCAGTAGTCCGTGGGGGGCGGGGAACACCGGGGAGCTGTTTTTT.

This CDR3 is CASSIGGGIADTQYF. As DNA, the CDR3 is TGTGCCAGTAGTATAGGTGGGGGCATTGCAGATACGCAGTATTTT. This chain links TRBV19 with TRBJ2-3; D is possibly TRBD1 (6 bases). Germline CDR1 reads LNHDA; CDR2 reads SQIVND (reference sequence). The CDR3 has 15 residues. Trimming pared 1 base from V and 4 bases from J, leaving 12 bases between.

The chain couples TRBV27 to TRBJ1-6; weak D call: TRBD1 (5 bases). Trimming stripped 5 bases from V and 7 bases from J, with 12 bases between. The germline CDR1 and CDR2 sequences are MNHEY and SMNVEV (reference sequence). CDR3 length: 14 residues. CDR3 bases: TGTGCCAGCAGTCCTGGGGACCGAAATTCACCCCTCCACTTT. As protein: CASSPGDRNSPLHF.

The rearrangement joins TRBV6-5 to TRBJ2-7; D is undetermined. CDR1 and CDR2 from the germline V gene are MNHEY and SVGAGI. V gave up 0 bases and J gave up 0 bases, with 12 bases separating them. There are 16 residues in the CDR3. CDR3 in amino acids: CASSYSPTRSSYEQYF. CDR3 DNA sequence: TGTGCCAGCAGTTACTCCCCTACCCGAAGCTCCTACGAGCAGTACTTC.

V gene TRBV18 combines with J gene TRBJ2-7; D possibly corresponds to TRBD2 (6 bases). This CDR3 has 13 amino acids. Germline loops: CDR1 KGHSH, CDR2 LQKENI. The germline V and J ends were trimmed by 4 bases and 2 bases, with 9 bases remaining between them. CDR3 nucleotides: TGTGCCAGCTCACTAGCGGAGACCTACGAGCAGTACTTC. Protein: CASSLAETYEQYF.

This clone showed up just a few times. This sequence joins TRBV11-2 and TRBJ1-2, with D possibly matching TRBD1 (5 bases). Germline CDR1 and CDR2: SGHAT and FQNNGV. The V gene lost 2 bases and the J gene lost 3 bases, with 13 bases spanning the gap. The CDR3 has 15 amino acids. The CDR3 sequence is CASSLIEGWYYGYTF. CDR3 DNA: TGTGCCAGCAGCTTAATAGAGGGGTGGTACTATGGCTACACCTTC.

This rearrangement joins TRBV6-2 or TRBV6-3 to TRBJ2-6; no reliable D call. This CDR3 spans 17 amino acids. V was pared by 4 bases and J by 0 bases, with 13 bases between. Germline CDR1 and CDR2: MNHEY and SVGEGT. The CDR3 sequence: CASSLQLVISGANVLTF. The CDR3 DNA sequence: TGTGCCAGCAGTTTACAGCTCGTAATCTCTGGGGCCAACGTCCTGACTTTC.

V and J are TRBV18 and TRBJ1-2; 9 nucleotides match TRBD1. The germline gives CDR1 KGHSH, CDR2 LQKENI. Losses at the gene ends were 1 base for V and 0 bases for J; bases not matched to a gene: 15. This CDR3 is built from 20 residues. In nucleotides, the CDR3 is TGTGCCAGCTCACCACTAGGGCCCGGGACAGGGACCTCCGCTAACTATGGCTACACCTTC. It specifies CASSPLGPGTGTSANYGYTF. The full variable domain, its missing parts supplied by reference TRBV18 and TRBJ1-2, is NAGVMQNPRHLVRRRGQEARLRCSPMKGHSHVYWYRQLPEEGLKFMVYLQKENIIDESGMPKERFSAEFPKEGPSILRIQQVVRGDSAAYFCASSPLGPGTGTSANYGYTFGSGTRLTVV.

As for this clone: Germline and junction disagree at one end, which may indicate a read error. The chain is built from TRBV20-1 and TRBJ2-3; D not certain. Germline CDR1 DFQATT, CDR2 SNEGSKA (reference sequence). The CDR3 totals 10 residues. CDR3 sequence reads: CSALVLDQNF. The CDR3, as DNA: TGCAGTGCTTTAGTGCTGGACCAAAATTTT.

This chain connects TRBV3-1 (or the pseudogene TRBV3-2) to TRBJ1-2, with D maybe TRBD1 (5 bases). CDR3 length: 17 residues. V was trimmed by 2 bases and J by 4 bases, leaving 20 bases between them. Per germline, CDR1 LGHDT and CDR2 YNNKEL (reference sequence). CDR3 sequence reads: CASSQNNYRQKPYGYTF. The CDR3 DNA reads TGTGCCAGCAGCCAAAACAACTACCGACAGAAGCCCTATGGCTACACCTTC.

V is TRBV27 and J is TRBJ1-2; no reliable D call. The CDR3 runs to 13 residues. Looked up from germline, CDR1 is MNHEY and CDR2 is SMNVEV (reference sequence). V lost 3 bases and J 4 bases, leaving 9 bases between the germline ends. The CDR3 nucleotides read TGTGCCAGCAGTTTTCGGGGATCCTATGGCTACACCTTC. Amino acid sequence: CASSFRGSYGYTF.

The CDR3 is CASSSTSGRAVEQFF. CDR3 nucleotide sequence: TGTGCCAGCAGCTCGACTAGCGGGAGGGCTGTTGAGCAGTTCTTC. The chain is built from TRBV7-3 and TRBJ2-1; TRBD2 aligns across 14 bases. The germline V gene encodes CDR1 SGHTA and CDR2 FQGTGA. V dropped 4 bases and J dropped 9; count of bases not matched to a gene: 5. This CDR3 is built from 15 residues. The complete variable domain, with remaining parts taken from reference TRBV7-3 and TRBJ2-1, reads GAGVSQTPSNKVTEKGKYVELRCDPISGHTALYWYRQSLGQGPEFLIYFQGTGAADDSGLPNDRFFAVRPEGSVSTLKIQRTERGDSAVYLCASSSTSGRAVEQFFGPGTRLTVL.

The chain joins TRBV11-3 to TRBJ1-6, with 8 positions matching TRBD1. The CDR3 spans 13 residues. In germline, CDR1 is SGHNT, CDR2 YENEEA. The trim removed 5 bases at V and 8 bases at J, leaving 2 bases unmatched. CDR3 sequence (DNA): TGTGCCAGCAGCCCGGACAGGGATTCACCCCTCCACTTT. Protein sequence: CASSPDRDSPLHF.